The source of this T cell receptor beta chain is a study of T cells in Graves' hyperthyroidism and ophthalmopathy (dated by TCRdb to the late 2010s). A note on the overall study: Peripheral blood was sampled at the time of initial diagnosis, prior to any treatment. A discovery cohort of about a hundred patients, roughly 45 with Graves' ophthalmopathy and 55 to 60 with stable Graves' hyperthyroidism, was used to find distinguishing TCR V-J signatures. Whether ophthalmopathy could be predicted prospectively was tested in an independent validation cohort made up of approximately 19 hyperthyroidism patients plus 17 patients who later progressed to ophthalmopathy. The roughly 91 discovery patients were randomly divided into training and test sets at a 7:3 ratio. In addition, the study compared T-cell repertoires in thyroid tissue and in blood from roughly 6 Graves' hyperthyroidism patients. After blood sampling, hyperthyroidism patients were treated with methimazole at a starting dose of 30 mg daily, and ophthalmopathy patients were treated with high-dose intravenous methylprednisolone. The paper describes TCR Vbeta CDR3 sequencing of 120 to 150 peripheral blood samples, made up of 43 ophthalmopathy patients, some 76 hyperthyroidism patients and roughly 17 progressor patients.

This clonotype was picked up many times. Its target antigen remains unknown. No base qualities exist here, and no much larger clone lies one base off it. Reading the germline V gene gives CDR1 SGHVS and CDR2 FQNEAQ. From the cysteine up to the phenylalanine, the CDR3 has a length of 15 residues. The CDR3 DNA has 45 bases and is translated from base 1. At the junction V is shortened by 1 base and J by 5 bases; bases outside the gene matches: 2. Ophthalmopathy patients had moderately to severely active disease, with a Clinical Activity Score of 3 or more, a NOSPECS grade of 4 or more, and a disease duration of less than 3 months. Patients with uncontrolled infections, other autoimmune diseases, pregnancy or lactation were excluded. Diagnoses relied on clinical symptoms, serum thyroxine and TRAb, thyroid ultrasound and orbital computed tomography. Ficoll-Paque density gradient centrifugation was used to isolate PBMCs from approximately 10 ml of fresh peripheral blood. Total RNA was extracted with Trizol reagent, and quality was checked on an Agilent 2100 Bioanalyzer.

Amplification of TCR beta CDR3 regions was carried out from RNA transcripts. The first round of RT-PCR for the TCR CDR3 was performed with the HTBI primer set and the Qiagen OneStep RT-PCR kit. A second multiplex PCR round built the libraries, followed by size selection and purification. Libraries were sequenced paired-end with 100 bp reads on an Illumina HiSeq2000. The study's processing was this. SOAPnuke was used to process the raw data, throwing out any read that contained adapters or uncalled bases, had a mean Phred below 15, or lacked an exact constant-primer or identifier match. High-quality paired reads were merged with COPE v1.2.5, and unique nucleotide sequences were defined as clonotypes. MiTCR v1.1 was used to align clonotypes to the IMGT TRBV, TRBD and TRBJ reference segments. Analysis was restricted to V-J combinations with a frequency above 0.0001, which covered just over 98% of repertoires. A TCS score was defined as the ratio between F50 (clonal expansion) and ExV (chaos), using BLOSUM62-based TCRdist between CDR3 peptides within each V-J. Welch's t-statistics and random forest reduced 514 V-J features to 13, which were used in a naive Bayes classifier (R e1071). TCRdb trimmed the raw reads at Q25, called clones with MiXCR and kept productive beta chains. Each CDR3 protein appears once, grouped with its most common genes and DNA. The V and J calls and clone size come from TCRdb's table, not from the authors' own analysis. The sample records 490,000 or so distinct CDR3 sequences, about 22% of which are singletons. The ten largest make up roughly 49% of the sample.

General findings and caveats noted by the study authors: Sample size was not statistically predetermined, and investigators were not blinded to group allocation. In validation, progression to ophthalmopathy was predicted by the model with around 71% sensitivity and 72% to 85% specificity, a median of about 6.4 months before onset. Most expanded thyroid clonotypes (frequency above 0.001) were also detected in blood, a finding suggesting that blood repertoires may reflect thyroid immune responses. Ophthalmopathy was separated from stable hyperthyroidism by a 13 V-J signature model, with around 88% sensitivity and 81% to 82% specificity obtained in cross-validation and 80%/75% obtained in testing.

The V and J segments used are TRBV7-8 and TRBJ1-4; TRBD1 aligns with 9 central bases. This clonotype was sampled from an older woman with Graves' ophthalmopathy. Sequencing input: blood. The DNA reads TGTGCCAGCAGCTTAGGGGGGACAGGGAATGAAAAACTGTTTTTT. It is translated as CASSLGGTGNEKLFF.